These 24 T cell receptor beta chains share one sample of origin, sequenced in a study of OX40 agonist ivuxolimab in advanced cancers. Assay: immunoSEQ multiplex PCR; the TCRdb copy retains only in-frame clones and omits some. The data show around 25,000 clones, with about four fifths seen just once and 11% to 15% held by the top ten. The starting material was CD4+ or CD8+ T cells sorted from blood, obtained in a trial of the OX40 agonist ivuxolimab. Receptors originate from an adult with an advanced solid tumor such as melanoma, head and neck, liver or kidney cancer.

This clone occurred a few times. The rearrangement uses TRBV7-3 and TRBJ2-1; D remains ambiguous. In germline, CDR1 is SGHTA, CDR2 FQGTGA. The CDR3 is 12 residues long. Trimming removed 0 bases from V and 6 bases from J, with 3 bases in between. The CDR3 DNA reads TGTGCCAGCAGCTTAACCGGCAATGAGCAGTTCTTC. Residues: CASSLTGNEQFF.

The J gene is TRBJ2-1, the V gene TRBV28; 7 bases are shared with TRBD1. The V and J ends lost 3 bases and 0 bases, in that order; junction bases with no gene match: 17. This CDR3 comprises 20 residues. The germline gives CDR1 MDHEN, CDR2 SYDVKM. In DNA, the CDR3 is TGTGCCAGCAGTTTCCCTACTTCCCCGGGACAGCGGAGCTCCTACAATGAGCAGTTCTTC. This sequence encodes CASSFPTSPGQRSSYNEQFF.

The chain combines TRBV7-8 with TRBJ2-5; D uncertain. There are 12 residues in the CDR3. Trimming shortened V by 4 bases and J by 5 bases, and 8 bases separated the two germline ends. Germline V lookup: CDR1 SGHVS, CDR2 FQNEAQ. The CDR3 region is CASSSGTETQYF. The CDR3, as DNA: TGTGCCAGCAGCTCAGGAACGGAGACCCAGTACTTC.

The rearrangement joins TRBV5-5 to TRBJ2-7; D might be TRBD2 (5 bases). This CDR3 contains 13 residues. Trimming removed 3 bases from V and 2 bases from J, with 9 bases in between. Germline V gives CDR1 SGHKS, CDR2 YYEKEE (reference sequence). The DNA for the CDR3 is TGTGCCAGCAGCTGGACTGTTGCCTACGAGCAGTACTTC. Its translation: CASSWTVAYEQYF. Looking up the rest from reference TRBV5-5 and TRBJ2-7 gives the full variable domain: DAGVTQSPTHLIKTRGQQVTLRCSPISGHKSVSWYQQVLGQGPQFIFQYYEKEERGRGNFPDRFSARQFPNYSSELNVNALLLGDSALYLCASSWTVAYEQYFGPGTRLTVT.

CDR3 region: CASSFIGTGGTGELFF. The CDR3 region has the DNA TGTGCCAGCAGCTTCATAGGGACAGGGGGGACCGGGGAGCTGTTTTTT. The rearrangement joins TRBV27 to TRBJ2-2; 11 nucleotides match TRBD1. Germline loops: CDR1 MNHEY, CDR2 SMNVEV (reference sequence). V shed 6 bases and J 5 bases; nucleotides not matched to a gene: 8. The CDR3 covers 16 residues.

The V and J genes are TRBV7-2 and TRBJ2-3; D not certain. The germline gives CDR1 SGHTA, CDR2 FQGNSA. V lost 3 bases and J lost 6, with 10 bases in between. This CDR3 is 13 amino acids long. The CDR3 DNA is TGTGCCAGCAGCTTTCCGTCTCTGGATACGCAGTATTTT. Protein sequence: CASSFPSLDTQYF.

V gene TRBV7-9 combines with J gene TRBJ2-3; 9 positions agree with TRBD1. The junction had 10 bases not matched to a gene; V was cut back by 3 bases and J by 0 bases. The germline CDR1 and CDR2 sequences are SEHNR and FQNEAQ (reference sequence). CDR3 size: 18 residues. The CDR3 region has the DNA TGTGCCAGCAGCTTTACAGGGGGCCGACAGTCTAGCACAGATACGCAGTATTTT. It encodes CASSFTGGRQSSTDTQYF.

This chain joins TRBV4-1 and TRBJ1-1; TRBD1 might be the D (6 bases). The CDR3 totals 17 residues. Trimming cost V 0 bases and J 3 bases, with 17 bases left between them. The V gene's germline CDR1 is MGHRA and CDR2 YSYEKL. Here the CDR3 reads CASSQDANRVWDTEAFF. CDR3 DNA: TGCGCCAGCAGCCAAGATGCCAACAGGGTCTGGGACACTGAAGCTTTCTTT.

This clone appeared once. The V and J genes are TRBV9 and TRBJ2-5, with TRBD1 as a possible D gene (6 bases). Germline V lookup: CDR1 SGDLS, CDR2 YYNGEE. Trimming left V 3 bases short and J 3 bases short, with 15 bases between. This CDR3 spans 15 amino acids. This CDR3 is CASSAAGTRKETQYF. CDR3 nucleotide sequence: TGTGCCAGCAGCGCAGCCGGGACAAGAAAAGAGACCCAGTACTTC.

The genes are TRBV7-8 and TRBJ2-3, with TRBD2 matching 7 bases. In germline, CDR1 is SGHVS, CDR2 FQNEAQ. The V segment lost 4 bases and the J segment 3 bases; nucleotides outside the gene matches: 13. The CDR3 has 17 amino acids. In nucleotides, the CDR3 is TGTGCCAGCAGCTACCCGGGAGGCCCATTGGCAACAGATACGCAGTATTTT. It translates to CASSYPGGPLATDTQYF. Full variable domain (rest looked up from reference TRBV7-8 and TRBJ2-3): GAGVSQSPRYKVAKRGQDVALRCDPISGHVSLFWYQQALGQGPEFLTYFQNEAQLDKSGLPSDRFFAERPEGSVSTLKIQRTQQEDSAVYLCASSYPGGPLATDTQYFGPGTRLTVL.

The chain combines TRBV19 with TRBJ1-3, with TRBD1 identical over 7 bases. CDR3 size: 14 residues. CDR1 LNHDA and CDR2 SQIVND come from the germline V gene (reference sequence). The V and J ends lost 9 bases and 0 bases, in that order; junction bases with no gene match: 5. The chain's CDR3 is CASSGTASGNTIYF. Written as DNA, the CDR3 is TGTGCCAGCTCCGGGACAGCCTCTGGAAACACCATATATTTT.

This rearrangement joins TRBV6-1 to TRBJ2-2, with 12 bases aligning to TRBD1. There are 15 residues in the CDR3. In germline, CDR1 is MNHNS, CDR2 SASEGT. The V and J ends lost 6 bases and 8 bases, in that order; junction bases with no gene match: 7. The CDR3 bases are TGTGCCAGCAGGGGGGACAGGGGGCATCTTGGGGAGCTGTTTTTT. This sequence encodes CASRGDRGHLGELFF.

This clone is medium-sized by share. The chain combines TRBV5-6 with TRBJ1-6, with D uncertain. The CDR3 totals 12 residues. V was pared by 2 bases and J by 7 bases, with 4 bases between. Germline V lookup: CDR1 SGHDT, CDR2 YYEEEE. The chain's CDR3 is CASSFSNSPLHF. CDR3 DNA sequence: TGTGCCAGCAGCTTCAGCAATTCACCCCTCCACTTT.

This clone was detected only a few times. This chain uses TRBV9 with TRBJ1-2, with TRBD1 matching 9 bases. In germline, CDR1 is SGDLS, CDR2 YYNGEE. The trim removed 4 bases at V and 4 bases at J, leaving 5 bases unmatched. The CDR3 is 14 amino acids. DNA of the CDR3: TGTGCCAGCAGCTCGGGACAGGGATCCTATGGCTACACCTTC. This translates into CASSSGQGSYGYTF.

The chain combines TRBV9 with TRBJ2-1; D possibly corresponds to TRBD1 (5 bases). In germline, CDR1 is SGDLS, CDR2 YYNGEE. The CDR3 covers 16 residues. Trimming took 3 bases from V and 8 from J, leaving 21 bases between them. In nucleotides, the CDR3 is TGTGCCAGCAGCGCTGGATCAGATAGACTCAGGGATGAGCAGTTCTTC. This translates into CASSAGSDRLRDEQFF.

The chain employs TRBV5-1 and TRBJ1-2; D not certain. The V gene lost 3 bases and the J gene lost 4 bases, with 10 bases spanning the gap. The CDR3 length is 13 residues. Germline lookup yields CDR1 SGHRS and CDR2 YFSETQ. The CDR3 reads CASSSGSGYGYTF. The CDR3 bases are TGCGCCAGCAGCTCGGGGTCGGGCTATGGCTACACCTTC.

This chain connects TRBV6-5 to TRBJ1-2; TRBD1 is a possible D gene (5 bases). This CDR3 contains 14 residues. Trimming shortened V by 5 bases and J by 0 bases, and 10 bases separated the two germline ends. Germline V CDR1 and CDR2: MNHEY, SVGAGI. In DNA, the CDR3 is TGTGCCAGCAGTGAGGGACGGGCTAACTATGGCTACACCTTC. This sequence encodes CASSEGRANYGYTF.

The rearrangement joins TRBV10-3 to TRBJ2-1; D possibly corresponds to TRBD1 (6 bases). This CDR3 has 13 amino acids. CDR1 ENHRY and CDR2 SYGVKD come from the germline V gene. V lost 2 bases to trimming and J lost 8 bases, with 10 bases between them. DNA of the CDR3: TGTGCCATCAGTGAGACAGGGTGGGATGAGCAGTTCTTC. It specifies CAISETGWDEQFF.

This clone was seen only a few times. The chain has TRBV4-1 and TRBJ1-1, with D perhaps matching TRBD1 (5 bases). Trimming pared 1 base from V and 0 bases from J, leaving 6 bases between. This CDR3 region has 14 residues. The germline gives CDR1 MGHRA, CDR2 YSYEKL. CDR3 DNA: TGCGCCAGCAGCCAAGTAGGGGTGAACACTGAAGCTTTCTTT. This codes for CASSQVGVNTEAFF.

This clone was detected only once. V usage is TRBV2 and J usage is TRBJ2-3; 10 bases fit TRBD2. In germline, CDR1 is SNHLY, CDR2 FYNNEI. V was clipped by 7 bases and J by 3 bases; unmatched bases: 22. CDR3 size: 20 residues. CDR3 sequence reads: CASTFQENSGGASRTDTQYF. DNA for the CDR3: TGTGCCAGCACTTTCCAAGAAAACAGCGGGGGGGCCAGTAGGACAGATACGCAGTATTTT.

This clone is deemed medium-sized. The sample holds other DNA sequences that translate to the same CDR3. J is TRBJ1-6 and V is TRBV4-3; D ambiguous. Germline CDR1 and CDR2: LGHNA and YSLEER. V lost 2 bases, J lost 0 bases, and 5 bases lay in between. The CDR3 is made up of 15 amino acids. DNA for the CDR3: TGCGCCAGCAGCCAAACCAACTCCTATAATTCACCCCTCCACTTT. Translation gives CASSQTNSYNSPLHF.

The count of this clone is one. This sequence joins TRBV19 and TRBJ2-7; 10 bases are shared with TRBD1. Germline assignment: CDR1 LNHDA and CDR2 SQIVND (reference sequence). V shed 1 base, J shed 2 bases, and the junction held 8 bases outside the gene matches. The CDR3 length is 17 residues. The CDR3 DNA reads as TGTGCCAGTAGTATAGTTCTTGACAGGGGGCCTCCCTACGAGCAGTACTTC. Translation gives CASSIVLDRGPPYEQYF.

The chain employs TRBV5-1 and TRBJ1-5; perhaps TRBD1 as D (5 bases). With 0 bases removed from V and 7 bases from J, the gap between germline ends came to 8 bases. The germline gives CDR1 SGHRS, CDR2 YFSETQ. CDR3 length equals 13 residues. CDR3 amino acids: CASSLAGTQPQHF. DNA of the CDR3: TGCGCCAGCAGCTTGGCAGGGACGCAGCCCCAGCATTTT. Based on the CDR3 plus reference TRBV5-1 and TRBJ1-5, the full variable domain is KAGVTQTPRYLIKTRGQQVTLSCSPISGHRSVSWYQQTPGQGLQFLFEYFSETQRNKGNFPGRFSGRQFSNSRSEMNVSTLELGDSALYLCASSLAGTQPQHFGDGTRLSIL.

CDR3 loop: CASSLPQTEWSSYNEQFF. The CDR3 bases are TGTGCCAGCAGCTTACCTCAGACGGAGTGGAGTTCCTACAATGAGCAGTTCTTC. V and J are TRBV7-9 and TRBJ2-1; D is undetermined. Per germline, CDR1 SEHNR and CDR2 FQNEAQ (reference sequence). The CDR3 length is 18 residues. The V end was cut by 2 bases, the J end by 1 base, with 18 bases between.